What follows are 16 T cell receptor beta chains derived from one specimen sequenced in a study of T cells expressing NK-cell markers. Reanalyzing the 5' RACE reads, TCRdb keeps one entry per CDR3 protein, without DNA. This table lists about 170,000 distinct CDR3 sequences. Sequenced material: blood T cells: a sorted CD56 or NKG2C T cell subset, CD4+ or CD8+ T cells, or bulk PBMC T cells (not recorded which). All receptors come from a man aged 18-75 years in good health.

The chain combines TRBV29-1 with TRBJ2-3. CDR1 is SQVTM, CDR2 ANQGSEA, per germline. The CDR3 is 13 amino acids. The CDR3 here is CSVFAPGTDTQYF.

The chain joins TRBV6-2 or TRBV6-3 to TRBJ2-1; TCRdb returns TRBD1, unconfirmable since there is no DNA. Germline CDR1 is MNHEY and CDR2 is SVGEGT. This CDR3 contains 14 residues. The CDR3 reads CASSRLTLANEQFF.

The chain uses TRBV6-5 and TRBJ2-1. The CDR3 sequence is 13 residues long. The V gene's germline CDR1 is MNHEY and CDR2 SVGAGI. This chain's CDR3 is CASSYSDDNEQFF.

V is TRBV5-1 and J is TRBJ2-1; TCRdb selects TRBD1, and the lack of DNA leaves this call unchecked. Germline CDR1 is SGHRS and CDR2 is YFSETQ. The CDR3 contains 18 residues. The chain's CDR3 is CASSLWDGGAVYYNEQFF.

V is TRBV28 and J is TRBJ2-5; checking the TCRdb D call of TRBD1 is not possible without DNA. The CDR3 spans 16 residues. CDR1 and CDR2 from the germline V gene are MDHEN and SYDVKM. The CDR3 loop is CASSPRSDRDQETQYF.

This rearrangement joins TRBV7-8 to TRBJ2-7; the D gene TCRdb calls, TRBD1, cannot be checked with no DNA. The length of the CDR3 is 15 residues. Germline values: CDR1 SGHVS, CDR2 FQNEAQ. CDR3 sequence: CASSEGTATYYEQYF.

V and J are TRBV13 and TRBJ2-6; no DNA is available, so the TRBD1 call from TCRdb remains unchecked. CDR1 is PRHDT and CDR2 is FYEKMQ in the germline V gene (reference sequence). This CDR3 is 17 amino acids long. The CDR3 reads CASSPRDRGGGANVLTF.

V and J are TRBV5-1 and TRBJ2-1; the TRBD2 assignment by TCRdb is unverifiable without DNA. CDR1 is SGHRS, CDR2 YFSETQ, per germline. This CDR3 contains 12 residues. This chain's CDR3 is CASSPERGLQFF.

The gene calls are TRBV2 and TRBJ2-1; the D call of TRBD2 rests on TCRdb alone, since no DNA is present to check it. Germline assignment: CDR1 SNHLY and CDR2 FYNNEI. The CDR3 consists of 12 residues. The CDR3 loop reads CANRLAVNEQFF.

V is TRBV7-3 and J is TRBJ2-2; TCRdb's D call, TRBD1, is unchecked because there is no DNA. The CDR3 spans 17 residues. Germline-derived CDR1 and CDR2 are SGHTA and FQGTGA. CDR3 protein: CASSPKWGTINTGELFF.

The chain is built from TRBV6-5 and TRBJ2-2; no DNA is available, so the TRBD1 call from TCRdb remains unchecked. In germline, CDR1 is MNHEY, CDR2 SVGAGI. There are 15 residues in the CDR3. CDR3 sequence reads: CASKVPGVEAGELFF.

The chain joins TRBV6-5 to TRBJ1-4. There are 15 residues in the CDR3. CDR1 and CDR2 (germline): MNHEY, SVGAGI. CDR3 in amino acids: CASSYTGVSNEKLFF.

This chain joins TRBV20-1 and TRBJ1-1; the TCRdb call, TRBD1, lacks DNA for checking. Germline assignment: CDR1 DFQATT and CDR2 SNEGSKA (reference sequence). The CDR3 length is 16 residues. CDR3 loop: CSARGDRTGGGVGAFF.

The rearrangement uses TRBV6-5 and TRBJ1-1; TCRdb proposes TRBD1, but this gene call is untestable without DNA. The CDR3 is made up of 16 amino acids. CDR1 MNHEY and CDR2 SVGAGI come from the germline V gene. The CDR3 sequence: CASSYTRQGGNTEAFF.

J is TRBJ1-1 and V is TRBV3-1; checking the TCRdb D call of TRBD1 is not possible without DNA. This CDR3 region has 15 residues. Germline assignment: CDR1 LGHDT and CDR2 YNNKEL (reference sequence). The CDR3 reads CASSQGWGENTEAFF.

The rearrangement links TRBV6-1 to TRBJ1-6. CDR1 and CDR2 from the germline V gene are MNHNS and SASEGT. The CDR3 covers 15 residues. CDR3 amino acids: CASSEPVLGDSPLHF.